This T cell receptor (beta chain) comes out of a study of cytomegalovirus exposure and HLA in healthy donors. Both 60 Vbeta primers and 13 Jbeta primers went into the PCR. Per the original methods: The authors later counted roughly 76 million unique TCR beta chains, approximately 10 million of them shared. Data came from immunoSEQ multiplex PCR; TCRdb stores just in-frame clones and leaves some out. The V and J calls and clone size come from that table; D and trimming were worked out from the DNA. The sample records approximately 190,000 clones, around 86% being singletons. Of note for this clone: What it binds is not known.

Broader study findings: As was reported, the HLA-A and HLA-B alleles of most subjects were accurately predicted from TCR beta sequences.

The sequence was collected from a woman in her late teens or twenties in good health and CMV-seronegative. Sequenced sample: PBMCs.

The CDR3 region is CASSGMGRDSTEAFF. The CDR3 DNA is TGCGCCAGCAGCGGTATGGGCAGGGATAGCACTGAAGCTTTCTTT. This sequence joins TRBV5-1 and TRBJ1-1, with D possibly being TRBD1 (5 bases). V was cut by 4 bases and J by 4 bases, with 17 bases left in between. The CDR3 has 15 residues. Germline V gives CDR1 SGHRS, CDR2 YFSETQ.